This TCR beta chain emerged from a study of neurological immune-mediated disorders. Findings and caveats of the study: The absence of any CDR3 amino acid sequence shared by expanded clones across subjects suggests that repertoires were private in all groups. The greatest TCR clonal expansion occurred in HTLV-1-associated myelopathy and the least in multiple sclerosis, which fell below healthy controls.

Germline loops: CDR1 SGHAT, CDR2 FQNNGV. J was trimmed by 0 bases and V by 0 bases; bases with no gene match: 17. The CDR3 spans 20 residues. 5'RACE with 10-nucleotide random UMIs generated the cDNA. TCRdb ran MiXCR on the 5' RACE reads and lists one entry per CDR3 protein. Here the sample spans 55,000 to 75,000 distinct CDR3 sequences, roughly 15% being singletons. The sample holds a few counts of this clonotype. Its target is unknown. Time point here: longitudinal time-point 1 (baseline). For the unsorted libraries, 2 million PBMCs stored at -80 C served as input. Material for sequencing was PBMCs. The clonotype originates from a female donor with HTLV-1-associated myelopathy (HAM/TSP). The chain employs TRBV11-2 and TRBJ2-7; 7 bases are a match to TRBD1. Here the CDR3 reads CASSLEALGQGVHSSYEQYF. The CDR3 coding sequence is TGTGCCAGCAGCTTAGAGGCCCTGGGTCAGGGGGTACATTCCTCCTACGAGCAGTACTTC.